One TCR beta chain is described in this entry. The clone's antigen remains unknown. Nothing much larger sits one base from this clone, and base qualities are not available. Library generation was performed with the immunoSEQ multiplex PCR assay. The table comes from immuneACCESS by way of TCRdb, which keeps in-frame sequences with V and J called. Part of the clones is missing from these tables; in studies checked, under half for an unresolved V gene and the rest for unknown reasons. Recorded for this sample are approximately 49,000 clones; 80% to 95% of them occurred a single time. The leading ten clones occupy approximately 3.6% of the sample. The CDR3 spans 16 residues, from the cysteine through the phenylalanine. CDR3 DNA is the only sequence kept; it has 48 bases, read in frame from the first base. From the germline V gene, CDR1 is SNHLY and CDR2 is FYNNEI. V lost 7 bases and J lost 4 bases, and the count of bases not matched to a germline gene is 10.

This sample stems from a study of technical replicates of blood from several donors (TCRdb year 2017). The sequencing input was PBMCs. This clonotype was sampled from a human donor in good health. Some clones in this sample may be carry-over from other donors' samples. The V gene is TRBV2 and the J gene is TRBJ2-1; 10 of the junction bases match TRBD2. In nucleotides, the sequence is TGTGCCAGCACCAAGGGACTAGCGAGACTATACAATGAGCAGTTCTTC. Translated, it reads CASTKGLARLYNEQFF.